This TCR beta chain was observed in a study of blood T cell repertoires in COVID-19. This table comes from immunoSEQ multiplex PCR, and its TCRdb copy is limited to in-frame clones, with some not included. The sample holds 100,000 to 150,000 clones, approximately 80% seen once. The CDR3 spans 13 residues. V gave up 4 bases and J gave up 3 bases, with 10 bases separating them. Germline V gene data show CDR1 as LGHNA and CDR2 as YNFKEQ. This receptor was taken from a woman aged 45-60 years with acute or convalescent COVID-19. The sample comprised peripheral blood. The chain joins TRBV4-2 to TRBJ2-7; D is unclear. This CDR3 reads CASSPLVSYEQYF. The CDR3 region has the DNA TGTGCCAGCAGCCCACTGGTGAGCTACGAGCAGTACTTC.